Following are 23 T cell receptor beta chains from one sample sequenced in a study of post-analysis software for immune sequencing data. Study-level findings and limits: With TRBV5-6, TRBV5-1 and TRBV20-1 included, roughly five TRBV segments were more frequent in patients than in controls.

The library was made from cDNA and included unique molecular identifiers. TCRdb re-analysed the PCR reads in MiXCR, keeping a single row per CDR3 protein. The profile shows about 460,000 distinct CDR3 sequences, around 40% of them singletons. These receptors lack a known antigen. The sequenced sample was blood. The origin of the receptors is a girl aged 10 to 17 with multiple sclerosis.

This clonotype was observed a handful of times. The chain has TRBV15 and TRBJ2-1, with 14 bases identical to TRBD2. Germline CDR1 LNHNV, CDR2 YYDKDF (reference sequence). Germline trimming cut 7 bases from V and 1 base from J; bases unmatched to any gene: 15. This CDR3 comprises 20 residues. DNA for the CDR3: TGTGCCACCAAGATCTCGGGGACTAGCGGGAGTGTTGGGTCCTACAATGAGCAGTTCTTC. It is translated as CATKISGTSGSVGSYNEQFF.

The V call is TRBV25-1, the J call TRBJ2-7; 12 nucleotides align to TRBD2. V was clipped by 3 bases and J by 0 bases; unmatched bases: 0. CDR1 is MGHDK, CDR2 SYGVNS, per germline. The CDR3 runs 15 residues. DNA of the CDR3: TGTGCCAGCAGTGAGACTAGCGGGAGCTCCTACGAGCAGTACTTC. Its translation: CASSETSGSSYEQYF.

The chain is built from TRBV28 and TRBJ2-7, with 9 bases aligning to TRBD2. CDR1 is MDHEN and CDR2 is SYDVKM in the germline V gene. There are 15 residues in the CDR3. Unmatched junction bases numbered 10, after V lost 10 bases and J lost 0 bases. CDR3 sequence: CATLAGSLSSYEQYF. The CDR3 nucleotides are TGTGCCACCCTAGCGGGATCCCTAAGCTCCTACGAGCAGTACTTC.

The J gene is TRBJ2-1, the V gene TRBV5-1; 7 nucleotides match TRBD1. The CDR3 is 13 residues long. With V trimmed by 4 bases and J by 7 bases, 5 bases remained unmatched. Germline CDR1 is SGHRS and CDR2 is YFSETQ. CDR3: CASSTAGGNEQFF. The CDR3 region has the DNA TGCGCCAGCAGCACCGCAGGGGGTAATGAGCAGTTCTTC.

The genes are TRBV4-2 and TRBJ2-7; 10 bases are shared with TRBD2. The CDR3 runs to 15 residues. Per the germline V gene, CDR1 is LGHNA and CDR2 is YNFKEQ. V was pared by 1 base and J by 6 bases, with 6 bases of the junction left unmatched. CDR3 nucleotide sequence: TGTGCCAGCAGCCAAGCCCTAGCGGGAGTAAGCGAGCAGTACTTC. This encodes CASSQALAGVSEQYF.

The J gene is TRBJ2-7, the V gene TRBV28, with D perhaps given as TRBD1 or TRBD2 (5 bases each). Trimming left V 5 bases short and J 11 bases short, with 19 bases between. Germline V CDR1 and CDR2: MDHEN, SYDVKM. The CDR3 length is 13 residues. The CDR3 spells CASSNRDGLREYF. DNA of the CDR3: TGTGCCAGCAGTAACCGGGACGGCCTTCGTGAGTACTTC.

This clonotype was counted only a few times. The chain combines TRBV4-1 with TRBJ2-7; weak D call: TRBD2 (7 bases). Germline V CDR1 and CDR2: MGHRA, YSYEKL. The CDR3 sequence is 16 residues long. V lost 5 bases and J lost 1, with 18 bases in between. The CDR3 sequence: CASSLRGAGGSYEQYF. CDR3 DNA sequence: TGCGCCAGCAGCTTACGGGGGGCAGGTGGGTCCTACGAGCAGTACTTC.

The chain uses TRBV5-5 and TRBJ1-2; possibly TRBD1 for D (5 bases). V shed 4 bases and J shed 0 bases, with 10 bases lying between them. Germline values: CDR1 SGHKS, CDR2 YYEKEE (reference sequence). The CDR3 loop spans 14 amino acids. The CDR3 DNA sequence: TGTGCCAGCAGCGGAAAGACAGCTAACTATGGCTACACCTTC. This translates into CASSGKTANYGYTF.

This chain joins TRBV7-3 and TRBJ2-1; 10 bases align to TRBD2. The CDR3 contains 14 residues. Germline-derived CDR1 and CDR2 are SGHTA and FQGTGA. Losses at the gene ends were 5 bases for V and 8 bases for J; bases not matched to a gene: 6. As DNA, the CDR3 is TGTGCCAGCAGCCTAGAAGGGACTAGCGATGAGCAGTTCTTC. It yields the protein CASSLEGTSDEQFF.

The rearrangement joins TRBV12-3 or TRBV12-4 to TRBJ1-2; 9 bases agree with TRBD1. V lost 7 bases and J lost 4; bases outside the gene matches: 7. The CDR3 is 14 residues long. DNA of the CDR3: TGTGCCAGCAATTATAACAGGGGGCCCTATGGCTACACCTTC. Translated, it gives CASNYNRGPYGYTF.

This clonotype occurred a few times. The chain carries TRBV20-1 and TRBJ1-2, with D unclear. There are 11 residues in the CDR3. The germline V gene has CDR1 DFQATT and CDR2 SNEGSKA (reference sequence). DNA for the CDR3: TGCAGCGGACCTCGCCCAGATGGCTACACCTTC. This translates into CSGPRPDGYTF.

V gene TRBV4-2 combines with J gene TRBJ2-6, with a weak D call TRBD2 (6 bases). CDR3 length: 18 amino acids. Deletions cut 0 bases from V and 1 base from J, with 13 bases between. Germline V lookup: CDR1 LGHNA, CDR2 YNFKEQ. The CDR3 is CASSQDSEGESGANVLTF. In DNA form, the CDR3 reads TGTGCCAGCAGCCAAGACTCGGAGGGAGAGTCTGGGGCCAACGTCCTGACTTTC.

The rearrangement links TRBV20-1 to TRBJ2-3; D is unclear. The germline V gene encodes CDR1 DFQATT and CDR2 SNEGSKA (reference sequence). The CDR3 contains 14 residues. V was pared by 5 bases and J by 0 bases, with 12 bases between. CDR3 coding DNA: TGCAGTGCTCTACACCTCGCTAGCACAGATACGCAGTATTTT. Its translation is CSALHLASTDTQYF.

This sequence joins TRBV27 and TRBJ1-2; the match to TRBD1 covers 8 bases. Germline V CDR1 and CDR2: MNHEY, SMNVEV (reference sequence). V lost 7 bases to trimming and J lost 3 bases; unmatched junction nucleotides: 10. The CDR3 has 15 residues. CDR3 DNA sequence: TGTGCCAGCAAGCCGACAGGGGTGCTGGACTATGGCTACACCTTC. Translating it yields CASKPTGVLDYGYTF.

This clonotype was recorded only once. The gene calls are TRBV10-3 and TRBJ1-2, with D uncertain. There are 13 residues in the CDR3. V lost 2 bases, J lost 2 bases, and 6 bases lay in between. CDR1 and CDR2 from the germline V gene are ENHRY and SYGVKD. The chain's CDR3 is CAISETENYGYTF. In nucleotides, the CDR3 is TGTGCCATCAGTGAGACGGAAAACTATGGCTACACCTTC.

The sample holds a few counts of this clonotype. This sequence joins TRBV6-2 or TRBV6-3 and TRBJ2-7, with D perhaps TRBD1 or TRBD2 (6 bases each). Between the trimmed V and J ends, which lost 2 bases and 3 bases, there was a span of 14 bases. This CDR3 spans 15 amino acids. CDR1 and CDR2 (germline): MNHEY, SVGEGT. The CDR3: CASSYAGHPNYEQYF. CDR3 coding DNA: TGTGCCAGCAGTTACGCGGGACACCCTAACTACGAGCAGTACTTC.

The CDR3 bases are TGTGCCAGCAGTTTAGGGACAACCTCCTACAATGAGCAGTTCTTC. Its protein is CASSLGTTSYNEQFF. The chain employs TRBV27 and TRBJ2-1; the D gene is possibly TRBD1 (6 bases). V was pared by 2 bases and J by 0 bases, with 8 bases between. Per the germline V gene, CDR1 is MNHEY and CDR2 is SMNVEV (reference sequence). The CDR3 is 15 residues long.

The V call is TRBV7-3, the J call TRBJ2-1, with D perhaps matching TRBD2 (6 bases). V lost 5 bases and J 3 bases, leaving 17 bases between the germline ends. Per the germline V gene, CDR1 is SGHTA and CDR2 is FQGTGA. The CDR3 covers 16 residues. The CDR3 sequence is CASSTQGGGIYNEQFF. CDR3 in DNA: TGTGCCAGCAGCACCCAGGGAGGAGGGATCTACAATGAGCAGTTCTTC.

This clonotype was observed a few times. The chain joins TRBV7-9 to TRBJ2-3; D is possibly TRBD1 (6 bases). Germline assignment: CDR1 SEHNR and CDR2 FQNEAQ (reference sequence). Trimming took off 2 bases at V and 7 bases at J, with 16 bases between the two ends. The CDR3 has 15 amino acids. The CDR3 sequence: CASSLYQGSLNTQYF. CDR3 in DNA: TGTGCCAGCAGCTTATATCAGGGGTCGTTGAATACGCAGTATTTT.

The rearrangement links TRBV15 to TRBJ2-7; 8 positions agree with TRBD1. Per germline, CDR1 LNHNV and CDR2 YYDKDF (reference sequence). J gave up 4 bases and V 1 base, and 6 bases lay outside the gene matches. The CDR3 totals 15 residues. The CDR3 coding sequence is TGTGCCACCAGCAGAGGTGAGGACAGGGCGTACGAGCAGTACTTC. Translating gives CATSRGEDRAYEQYF.

CDR3 loop: CASSLSGGLAGGPYNEQYF. The CDR3 DNA reads as TGTGCCAGCAGCTTATCGGGCGGACTAGCGGGAGGGCCATACAATGAGCAGTACTTC. The chain combines TRBV7-2 with TRBJ2-1; 15 bases are shared with TRBD2. The J call may be incorrect, as the DNA end agrees better with TRBJ2-7. The CDR3 is 19 residues long. CDR1 and CDR2 (germline): SGHTA, FQGNSA.

The chain is built from TRBV29-1 and TRBJ2-6, with D uncertain. Trimming stripped 1 base from V and 1 base from J, with 20 bases between. In germline, CDR1 is SQVTM, CDR2 ANQGSEA. The CDR3 extends over 19 amino acids. The CDR3 DNA is TGCAGCGTTGAAGTCGGGCCAGGTTTCGGCCATTCTGGGGCCAACGTCCTGACTTTC. Translated, it gives CSVEVGPGFGHSGANVLTF.

This clonotype was detected a few times. The genes are TRBV29-1 and TRBJ2-1, with 9 bases fitting TRBD2. With V trimmed by 4 bases and J by 12 bases, 10 bases remained unmatched. Germline lookup yields CDR1 SQVTM and CDR2 ANQGSEA. This CDR3 has 13 residues. The CDR3 DNA reads TGCAGCGTTGGTGGGAATAGCGGGAGTGGGCAGTTCTTC. It yields the protein CSVGGNSGSGQFF.